The text below deals with one T cell receptor (beta chain). These data are taken from a study of technical replicates of blood from a handful of donors. Repertoires were generated with immunoSEQ multiplex PCR, while TCRdb's copy carries only in-frame clones and drops some. The data contain over 60,000 clones, nearly 90% of them singletons. The CDR3 is 18 amino acids. Germline loops: CDR1 LNHDA, CDR2 SQIVND (reference sequence). V lost 10 bases and J 0 bases, leaving 26 bases between the germline ends. The rearrangement joins TRBV19 to TRBJ2-3; TRBD1 might be the D (6 bases). The clonotype originates from a human donor in good health. Some clones in this sample may be carry-over from other donors' samples. The sample taken for sequencing was PBMCs. CDR3 loop: CATLHRADALTSTDTQYF. For the CDR3, the DNA is TGTGCCACTCTCCACAGGGCCGACGCCCTGACTAGCACAGATACGCAGTATTTT.